This T cell receptor (beta chain) originates from a study of blood T cell repertoires in COVID-19. Study in general: Samples of COVID-19 (acute and convalescent) were obtained from the United States, Italy and Spain. PBMCs, B-cell-depleted T cells, or T cells provided the cDNA or gDNA that made up the material.

Followed over time, Seattle patients had been enrolled while infection was active. The J segment lost 5 bases and the V segment lost 3 bases, leaving 9 bases of the junction unmatched. CDR1 is SGHNT and CDR2 is YYREEE in the germline V gene (reference sequence). This CDR3 is 16 amino acids long. In the authors' methods: Counts of nucleated cells, estimated from reference gene primer amplification, were obtained. The table came from immunoSEQ multiplex PCR; TCRdb's copy has only in-frame clones and leaves some out. The V and J calls and clone size are taken from that table; D and trimming were inferred from the DNA. The sample includes roughly 570,000 clones, about 89% of them seen just once.

This receptor was obtained from a woman between 50 and 59 years old with COVID-19, enrolled during active disease. The sample consisted of peripheral blood. V is TRBV5-4 and J is TRBJ2-3; 10 bases agree with TRBD2. CDR3 DNA sequence: TGTGCCAGCAGCTCCTCGAGGGCTAGCGGGGGAGATACGCAGTATTTT. Protein: CASSSSRASGGDTQYF. The variable domain in full, with the rest retrieved from reference TRBV5-4 and TRBJ2-3, is ETGVTQSPTHLIKTRGQQVTLRCSSQSGHNTVSWYQQALGQGPQFIFQYYREEENGRGNFPPRFSGLQFPNYSSELNVNALELDDSALYLCASSSSRASGGDTQYFGPGTRLTVL.